The next 21 T cell receptor beta chains were all read from a single sample in a study of blood T cell repertoires in COVID-19. The table came from immunoSEQ multiplex PCR; TCRdb's copy has only in-frame clones and leaves some out. The table includes approximately 5,900 clones, around 90% detected once. Sequenced input: peripheral blood. The receptors here all came from a human donor in a cohort sampled during active COVID-19.

V is TRBV11-3 and J is TRBJ2-5, with D tentatively TRBD2 (5 bases). V lost 1 base, J lost 2 bases, and 11 bases lay in between. Germline values: CDR1 SGHNT, CDR2 YENEEA. There are 15 residues in the CDR3. The CDR3 coding sequence is TGTGCCAGCAGCTTAGGATCTAGCAGTCAAGAGACCCAGTACTTC. Translated: CASSLGSSSQETQYF.

The V and J genes are TRBV2 and TRBJ2-7, with D tentatively TRBD1 (7 bases). This CDR3 is built from 16 residues. The V and J ends lost 4 bases and 4 bases respectively, with 20 bases between them. The V gene's germline CDR1 is SNHLY and CDR2 FYNNEI. CDR3 DNA sequence: TGTGCCAGCAGTGTTTCGTCGACAGGGACTCAATACGAGCAGTACTTC. It is translated as CASSVSSTGTQYEQYF.

This chain uses TRBV19 with TRBJ2-1, with TRBD2 matching 10 bases. In germline, CDR1 is LNHDA, CDR2 SQIVND (reference sequence). With 4 bases clipped from V and 9 bases from J, the junction kept 9 bases outside the gene matches. The CDR3 runs 15 residues. Here the CDR3 reads CASSTLAGVPIEQFF. As DNA, the CDR3 is TGTGCCAGTAGTACTCTAGCGGGAGTCCCCATTGAGCAGTTCTTC.

This clone has a single count. This rearrangement joins TRBV29-1 to TRBJ2-7, with TRBD2 as a possible D gene (6 bases). CDR1 and CDR2 (germline): SQVTM, ANQGSEA. V lost 4 bases, J lost 1 base, and 23 bases lay in between. CDR3 size: 17 residues. The CDR3 reads CSVGKGWGVESSYEQYF. In nucleotides, the CDR3 is TGCAGCGTTGGGAAGGGGTGGGGGGTAGAAAGTTCCTACGAGCAGTACTTC.

The chain employs TRBV29-1 and TRBJ2-7; tentative D call: TRBD2 (6 bases). The CDR3 has 15 residues. Germline V gene data show CDR1 as SQVTM and CDR2 as ANQGSEA. Trimming removed 3 bases from V and 8 bases from J, with 23 bases in between. The CDR3 DNA reads TGCAGCGTTGAGGGGCAGGAGGGACCATCCTCGAAGCAGTACTTC. This translates into CSVEGQEGPSSKQYF.

The chain recombines TRBV7-2 with TRBJ2-1; TRBD2 matches 7 bases. The CDR3 consists of 13 residues. V shed 1 base, J shed 11 bases, and the junction held 5 bases outside the gene matches. The V gene's germline CDR1 is SGHTA and CDR2 FQGNSA. In DNA form, the CDR3 reads TGTGCCAGCAGCTTAGGGCCGGGACTACAGCAGTTCTTC. Protein product: CASSLGPGLQQFF.

This clone came up once. The V gene is TRBV9, the J gene TRBJ1-1; possible D gene TRBD1, 6 bases. The V gene lost 5 bases and the J gene lost 1 base, with 12 bases spanning the gap. The CDR3 runs to 14 residues. CDR1 and CDR2 (germline): SGDLS, YYNGEE. CDR3 bases: TGTGCCAGCAGTCGGGACACCTCGAACACTGAAGCTTTCTTT. This translates into CASSRDTSNTEAFF. The complete variable domain, with remaining parts taken from reference TRBV9 and TRBJ1-1, reads DSGVTQTPKHLITATGQRVTLRCSPRSGDLSVYWYQQSLDQGLQFLIQYYNGEERAKGNILERFSAQQFPDLHSELNLSSLELGDSALYFCASSRDTSNTEAFFGQGTRLTVV.

V is TRBV7-2 and J is TRBJ2-1, with 7 nucleotides matching TRBD2. V dropped 3 bases and J dropped 1; count of bases not matched to a gene: 6. Looked up from germline, CDR1 is SGHTA and CDR2 is FQGNSA. There are 16 residues in the CDR3. DNA for the CDR3: TGTGCCAGCAGCTTCGAGGGAGGGAGGTCCTACAATGAGCAGTTCTTC. Amino acid sequence: CASSFEGGRSYNEQFF.

The chain employs TRBV6-4 and TRBJ2-1; possibly TRBD1 for D (6 bases). Germline lookup yields CDR1 MRHNA and CDR2 SNTAGT. The length of the CDR3 is 15 residues. V was trimmed by 2 bases and J by 0 bases, leaving 8 bases between them. The DNA for the CDR3 is TGTGCCAGCAGTGACGGGACAACCTCCTACAATGAGCAGTTCTTC. It encodes CASSDGTTSYNEQFF.

The V and J genes are TRBV18 and TRBJ1-1; D may be TRBD1 (5 bases). Germline CDR1 and CDR2: KGHSH and LQKENI. V lost 4 bases and J lost 1, with 10 bases in between. CDR3 length: 14 residues. CDR3 nucleotides: TGTGCCAGCTCACTAATCAGGGAGAACACTGAAGCTTTCTTT. Its protein is CASSLIRENTEAFF.

The chain combines TRBV30 with TRBJ1-6; TRBD1 matches at 9 bases. The CDR3 consists of 13 residues. The V segment lost 5 bases and the J segment 13 bases; nucleotides outside the gene matches: 9. CDR1 is GTSNPN and CDR2 is SVGIG in the germline V gene (reference sequence). CDR3 in amino acids: CAWAGTGIVPLHF. CDR3 nucleotides: TGTGCCTGGGCCGGGACAGGGATAGTCCCCCTCCACTTT.

The gene calls are TRBV2 and TRBJ2-7; the D gene is possibly TRBD2 (6 bases). Germline V gene data show CDR1 as SNHLY and CDR2 as FYNNEI. This CDR3 is 12 amino acids long. V was clipped by 8 bases and J by 0 bases, with 8 bases between them. DNA of the CDR3: TGTGCCAGCGATAGCGGCTCCTACGAGCAGTACTTC. Its protein product is CASDSGSYEQYF.

The gene calls are TRBV11-2 and TRBJ2-7; weak D call: TRBD1 (6 bases). Deletions cut 2 bases from V and 4 bases from J, with 12 bases between. In germline, CDR1 is SGHAT, CDR2 FQNNGV. The CDR3 runs to 14 residues. The CDR3 reads CASSLIQGQYEQYF. CDR3 bases: TGTGCCAGCAGCTTAATTCAGGGGCAGTACGAGCAGTACTTC.

This chain uses TRBV18 with TRBJ2-5; 7 bases are a match to TRBD1. The CDR3 is made up of 14 amino acids. The germline gives CDR1 KGHSH, CDR2 LQKENI. The trim removed 8 bases at V and 3 bases at J, leaving 9 bases unmatched. CDR3 residues: CASTNRDSKETQYF. In nucleotides, the CDR3 is TGTGCCAGCACGAACCGGGACAGTAAAGAGACCCAGTACTTC.

The V call is TRBV9, the J call TRBJ2-3; 9 nucleotides agree with TRBD1. CDR1 is SGDLS and CDR2 is YYNGEE in the germline V gene. Unmatched junction bases numbered 8, after V lost 0 bases and J lost 9 bases. The CDR3 runs 15 residues. The CDR3: CASSVGTGEGQTQYF. The CDR3 DNA follows: TGTGCCAGCAGCGTAGGGACAGGGGAAGGACAGACGCAGTATTTT.

V and J are TRBV28 and TRBJ2-7; D gene ambiguous. Germline V CDR1 and CDR2: MDHEN, SYDVKM. Trimming removed 6 bases at V and 7 bases at J, with 19 bases between. The CDR3 totals 14 residues. The CDR3 DNA follows: TGTGCCAGCAGCCCACCCCCTGACTTACGGGAGCAGTACTTC. The encoded protein is CASSPPPDLREQYF.

The V gene is TRBV19, the J gene TRBJ2-7; 7 bases match TRBD2. Germline V CDR1 and CDR2: LNHDA, SQIVND (reference sequence). This CDR3 is 13 amino acids long. V gave up 4 bases and J gave up 0 bases; unmatched junction bases: 0. The CDR3 loop is CASSRGGSYEQYF. CDR3 DNA: TGTGCCAGTAGTAGGGGGGGCTCCTACGAGCAGTACTTC.

This clone was counted between two and nine times. The chain recombines TRBV3-1 (or the pseudogene TRBV3-2) with TRBJ2-7; TRBD1 aligns across 9 bases. The CDR3 loop spans 15 amino acids. Germline assignment: CDR1 LGHDT and CDR2 YNNKEL (reference sequence). V lost 4 bases to trimming and J lost 3 bases; unmatched junction nucleotides: 7. The CDR3 sequence is CASSRRTGAFYEQYF. The CDR3 nucleotides are TGTGCCAGCAGCCGGAGGACAGGGGCCTTCTACGAGCAGTACTTC.

The chain couples TRBV27 to TRBJ1-2; unclear D gene. The germline V gene has CDR1 MNHEY and CDR2 SMNVEV (reference sequence). CDR3 length: 16 residues. Trimming stripped 2 bases from V and 2 bases from J, with 15 bases between. In DNA form, the CDR3 reads TGTGCCAGCAGTTTACGCCCCGCGGCTCTAAACTATGGCTACACCTTC. Protein: CASSLRPAALNYGYTF.

J is TRBJ2-6 and V is TRBV9, with a possible D match to TRBD2 (6 bases). Trimming removed 5 bases at V and 0 bases at J, with 9 bases between. Germline-derived CDR1 and CDR2 are SGDLS and YYNGEE. This CDR3 spans 15 amino acids. DNA of the CDR3: TGTGCCAGCAGGGAGGGGTCCTCTGGGGCCAACGTCCTGACTTTC. This sequence encodes CASREGSSGANVLTF. Together with reference TRBV9 and TRBJ2-6, the CDR3 gives the full variable domain: DSGVTQTPKHLITATGQRVTLRCSPRSGDLSVYWYQQSLDQGLQFLIQYYNGEERAKGNILERFSAQQFPDLHSELNLSSLELGDSALYFCASREGSSGANVLTFGAGSRLTVL.

The chain joins TRBV7-8 to TRBJ1-2, with TRBD1 matching over 7 bases. J was trimmed by 7 bases and V by 6 bases; bases with no gene match: 14. Germline V gives CDR1 SGHVS, CDR2 FQNEAQ. The CDR3 loop spans 15 amino acids. DNA for the CDR3: TGTGCCAGCAGTCAGACGGGGACAGCTCCCTCTGGCTACACCTTC. The encoded protein is CASSQTGTAPSGYTF.